The T cell receptor (beta chain) under discussion was sequenced for a study of T cell responses to AZD1222 COVID-19 vaccine. Study results and caveats: Researchers took repertoire samples only after the peak T cell response had come. Spike-specific TCR depth and breadth grew after two AZD1222 doses.

The germline CDR1 and CDR2 sequences are MNHNS and SASEGT. This CDR3 spans 15 amino acids. Trimming removed 0 bases at V and 2 bases at J, with 10 bases between. Comment on this clone: Its antigen is unidentified.

The data were produced by immunoSEQ multiplex PCR, yet TCRdb's version contains in-frame clones alone and is incomplete. The sample has roughly 80,000 clones; about 87% are singletons. V and J are TRBV6-1 and TRBJ1-2; possibly TRBD1 for D (6 bases). The sample was peripheral blood, taken on day 0 of AZD1222 vaccination. This TCR was sampled from an adult in good health. CDR3 amino acids: CASSEAATGNYGYTF. CDR3 bases: TGTGCCAGCAGTGAAGCAGCAACAGGGAACTATGGCTACACCTTC.